Listed below are T cell receptor beta chains from one sample, sequenced in a study of shared clonotypes between healthy human individuals. TCRdb's table, derived via immunoSEQ multiplex PCR, lists solely in-frame clones and lacks some. The sample lists hundreds of thousands of clones; 85% to 95% were seen once. Sequencing used naive CD8+ T cells sorted from blood. The receptor set was obtained from a woman aged 25 to 39 in good health. Each CDR3 is given with its conserved first and last residue. The D gene is left open where the match is weak. Size values are once, few and many counts, or a class for expanded clones, and some rows have none.

d_call	j_call	clone_size	v_call	cdr3_aa	cdr3_nt
NA	TRBJ2-3	NA	TRBV27	CASSLSESTDTQYF	TGTGCCAGCAGTTTAAGTGAGAGCACAGATACGCAGTATTTT
TRBD2	TRBJ2-7	NA	TRBV28	CASSLWVASGTYEQYF	TGTGCCAGCAGTTTATGGGTCGCCAGCGGGACCTACGAGCAGTACTTC
NA	TRBJ2-1	NA	TRBV6-6	CASSQQGVFSYNEQFF	TGTGCCAGCAGTCAGCAGGGAGTCTTTTCCTACAATGAGCAGTTCTTC
NA	TRBJ1-1	NA	TRBV19	CASSPDKYYTEAFF	TGTGCCAGTAGTCCGGACAAATATTACACTGAAGCTTTCTTT
NA	TRBJ1-1	NA	TRBV28	CATQGEGAEAFF	TGTGCCACACAGGGAGAGGGCGCTGAAGCTTTCTTT
TRBD1	TRBJ1-4	NA	TRBV9	CASSVAGGFEKLFF	TGTGCCAGCAGCGTAGCAGGGGGCTTTGAAAAACTGTTTTTT
NA	TRBJ2-7	few	TRBV4-1	CASSPGGYEQYF	TGCGCCAGCAGCCCCGGTGGGTACGAGCAGTACTTC
NA	TRBJ1-1	NA	TRBV2	CASSEAVGLNTEAFF	TGTGCCAGCAGTGAAGCGGTGGGGCTGAACACTGAAGCTTTCTTT
NA	TRBJ1-2	NA	TRBV5-1	CASSFVTQNGYTF	TGCGCCAGCAGCTTCGTAACCCAAAATGGCTACACCTTC
NA	TRBJ2-1	NA	TRBV30	CARALQGTYNEQFF	TGTGCCCGGGCCCTACAGGGTACCTACAATGAGCAGTTCTTC
TRBD2	TRBJ2-1	NA	TRBV28	CASRLAGGYNEQFF	TGTGCCAGCAGATTAGCGGGGGGTTATAATGAGCAGTTCTTC
NA	TRBJ2-7	NA	TRBV28	CASRRDPYEQYF	TGTGCCAGCAGGCGGGACCCCTACGAGCAGTACTTC
NA	TRBJ2-7	NA	TRBV10-2	CASSEPPTSPYEQYF	TGCGCCAGCAGTGAGCCCCCTACGAGTCCATACGAGCAGTACTTC
NA	TRBJ2-1	NA	TRBV5-1	CASSVNYNEQFF	TGCGCCAGCAGCGTGAACTACAATGAGCAGTTCTTC
NA	TRBJ1-1	NA	TRBV27	CASSLDRNTEAFF	TGTGCCAGCAGTCTTGACAGGAACACTGAAGCTTTCTTT
TRBD2	TRBJ2-4	NA	TRBV7-7	CASSPSGSNIQYF	TGTGCCAGCAGCCCAAGCGGGAGTAACATTCAGTACTTC
NA	TRBJ1-1	few	TRBV28	CASSYKPDTEAFF	TGTGCCAGCAGTTATAAGCCGGACACTGAAGCTTTCTTT
NA	TRBJ2-5	NA	TRBV5-4	CASSLRVATEETQYF	TGTGCCAGCAGCTTGAGGGTAGCGACAGAAGAGACCCAGTACTTC
NA	TRBJ1-1	NA	TRBV4-1	CASSQRYGGSQAFF	TGCGCCAGCAGCCAAAGGTACGGGGGTTCTCAAGCTTTCTTT
NA	TRBJ2-7	NA	TRBV5-1	CASSLSGRVREQYF	TGCGCCAGCAGCTTGTCGGGCAGGGTTCGGGAGCAGTACTTC
TRBD1	TRBJ2-3	NA	TRBV5-6	CASTGGGSDTQYF	TGTGCCAGCACAGGGGGCGGTTCAGATACGCAGTATTTT
NA	TRBJ2-7	NA	TRBV5-1	CASSLAVRFSYEQYF	TGCGCCAGCAGCTTGGCCGTGCGGTTCTCCTACGAGCAGTACTTC
NA	TRBJ1-1	NA	TRBV13	CASSLVMNTEAFF	TGTGCCAGCAGCTTAGTCATGAACACTGAAGCTTTCTTT
TRBD1	TRBJ2-1	NA	TRBV15	CATSPDRDEQFF	TGTGCCACCAGCCCTGACAGGGATGAGCAGTTCTTC
TRBD1	TRBJ1-4	NA	TRBV14	CASSQEGQGKNEKLFF	TGTGCCAGCAGCCAAGAGGGACAGGGGAAAAATGAAAAACTGTTTTTT
NA	TRBJ1-1	NA	TRBV19	CASSIYSSGNTEAFF	TGTGCCAGTAGTATTTACAGTTCGGGGAACACTGAAGCTTTCTTT